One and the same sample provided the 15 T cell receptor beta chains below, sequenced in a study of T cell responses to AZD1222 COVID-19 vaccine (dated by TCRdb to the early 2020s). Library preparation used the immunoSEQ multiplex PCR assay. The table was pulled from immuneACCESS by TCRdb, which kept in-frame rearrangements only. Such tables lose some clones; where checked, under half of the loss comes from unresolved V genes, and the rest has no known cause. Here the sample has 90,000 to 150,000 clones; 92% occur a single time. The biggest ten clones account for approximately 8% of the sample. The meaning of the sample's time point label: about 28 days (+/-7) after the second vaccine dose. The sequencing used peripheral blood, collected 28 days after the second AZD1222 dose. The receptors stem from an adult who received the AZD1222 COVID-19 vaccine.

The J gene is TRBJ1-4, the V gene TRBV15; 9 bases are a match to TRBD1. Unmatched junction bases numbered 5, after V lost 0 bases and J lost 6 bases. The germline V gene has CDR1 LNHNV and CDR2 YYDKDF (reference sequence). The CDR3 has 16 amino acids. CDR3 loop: CATSRDLGQGYEKLFF. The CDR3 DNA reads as TGTGCCACCAGCAGAGATCTGGGACAGGGATATGAAAAACTGTTTTTT. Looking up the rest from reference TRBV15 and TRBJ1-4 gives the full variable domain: DAMVIQNPRYQVTQFGKPVTLSCSQTLNHNVMYWYQQKSSQAPKLLFHYYDKDFNNEADTPDNFQSRRPNTSFCFLDIRSPGLGDTAMYLCATSRDLGQGYEKLFFGSGTQLSVL.

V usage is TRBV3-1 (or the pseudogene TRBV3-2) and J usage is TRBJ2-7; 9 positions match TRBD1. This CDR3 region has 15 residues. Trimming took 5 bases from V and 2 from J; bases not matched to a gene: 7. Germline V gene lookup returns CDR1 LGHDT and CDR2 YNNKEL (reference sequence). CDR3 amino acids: CASSLGQGKTYEQYF. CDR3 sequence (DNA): TGTGCCAGCAGCTTGGGACAGGGAAAGACCTACGAGCAGTACTTC.

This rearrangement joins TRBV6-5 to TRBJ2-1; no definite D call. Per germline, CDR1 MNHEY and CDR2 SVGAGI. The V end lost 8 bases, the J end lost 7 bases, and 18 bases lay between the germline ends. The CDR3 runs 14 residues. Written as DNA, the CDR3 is TGTGCCAGCGCCCAGAGCCTATTGAGAAATGAGCAGTTCTTC. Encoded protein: CASAQSLLRNEQFF.

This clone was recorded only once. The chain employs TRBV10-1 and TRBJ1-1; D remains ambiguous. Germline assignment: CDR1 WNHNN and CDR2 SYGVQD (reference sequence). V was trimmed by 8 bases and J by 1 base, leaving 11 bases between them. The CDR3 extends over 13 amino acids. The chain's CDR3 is CASPGLQNTEAFF. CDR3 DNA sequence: TGCGCCAGCCCTGGATTGCAGAACACTGAAGCTTTCTTT.

The CDR3, as DNA: TGTGCCAGCAGCTTAGGGGTGGGAACGCAGTATTTT. Translation: CASSLGVGTQYF. The chain uses TRBV11-2 and TRBJ2-3; D is ambiguous. The CDR3 extends over 12 amino acids. Germline CDR1 reads SGHAT; CDR2 reads FQNNGV. Trimming pared 1 base from V and 9 bases from J, leaving 8 bases between.

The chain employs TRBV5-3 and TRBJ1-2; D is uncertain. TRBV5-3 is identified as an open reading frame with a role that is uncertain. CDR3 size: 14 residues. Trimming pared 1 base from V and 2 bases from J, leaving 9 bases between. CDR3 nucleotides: TGTGCCAGAAGCTTGTATCGGCCCAACTATGGCTACACCTTC. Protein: CARSLYRPNYGYTF.

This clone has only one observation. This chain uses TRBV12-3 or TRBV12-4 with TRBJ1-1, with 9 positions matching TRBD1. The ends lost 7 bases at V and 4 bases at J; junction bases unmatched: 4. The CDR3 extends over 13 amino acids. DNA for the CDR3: TGTGCCAGCACCTTGGGACAGGGCACTGAAGCTTTCTTT. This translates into CASTLGQGTEAFF.

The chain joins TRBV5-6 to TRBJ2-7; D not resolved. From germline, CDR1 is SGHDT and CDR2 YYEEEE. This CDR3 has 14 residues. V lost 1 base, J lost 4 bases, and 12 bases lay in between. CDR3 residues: CASSLLSGFYEQYF. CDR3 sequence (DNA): TGTGCCAGCAGCTTGCTGTCAGGTTTTTACGAGCAGTACTTC. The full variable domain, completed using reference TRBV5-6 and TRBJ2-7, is DAGVTQSPTHLIKTRGQQVTLRCSPKSGHDTVSWYQQALGQGPQFIFQYYEEEERQRGNFPDRFSGHQFPNYSSELNVNALLLGDSALYLCASSLLSGFYEQYFGPGTRLTVT.

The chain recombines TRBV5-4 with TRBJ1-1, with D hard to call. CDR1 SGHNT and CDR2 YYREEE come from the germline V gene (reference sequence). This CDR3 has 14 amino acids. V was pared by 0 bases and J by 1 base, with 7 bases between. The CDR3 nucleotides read TGTGCCAGCAGCTTGGAGGCGGCGAACACTGAAGCTTTCTTT. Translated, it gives CASSLEAANTEAFF.

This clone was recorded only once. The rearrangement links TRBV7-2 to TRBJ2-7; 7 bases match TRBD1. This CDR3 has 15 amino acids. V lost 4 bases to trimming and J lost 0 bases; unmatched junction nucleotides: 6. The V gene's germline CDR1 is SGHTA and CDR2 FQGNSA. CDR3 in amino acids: CASSSDRAYSYEQYF. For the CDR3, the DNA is TGTGCCAGCAGCTCCGACAGGGCCTACTCCTACGAGCAGTACTTC.

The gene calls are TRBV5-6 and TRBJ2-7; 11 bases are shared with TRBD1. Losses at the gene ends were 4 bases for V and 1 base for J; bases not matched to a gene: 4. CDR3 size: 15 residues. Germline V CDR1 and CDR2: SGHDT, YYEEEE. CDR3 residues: CASSRTGGNSYEQYF. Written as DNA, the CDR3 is TGTGCCAGCAGCCGGACAGGGGGCAATTCCTACGAGCAGTACTTC. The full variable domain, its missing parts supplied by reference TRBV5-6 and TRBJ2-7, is DAGVTQSPTHLIKTRGQQVTLRCSPKSGHDTVSWYQQALGQGPQFIFQYYEEEERQRGNFPDRFSGHQFPNYSSELNVNALLLGDSALYLCASSRTGGNSYEQYFGPGTRLTVT.

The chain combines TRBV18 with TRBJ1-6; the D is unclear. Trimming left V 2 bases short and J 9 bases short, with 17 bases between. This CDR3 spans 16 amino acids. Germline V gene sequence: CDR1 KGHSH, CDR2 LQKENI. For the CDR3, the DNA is TGTGCCAGCTCACCAAGTCGAGGGAGGGAGACTTCACCCCTCCACTTT. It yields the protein CASSPSRGRETSPLHF.

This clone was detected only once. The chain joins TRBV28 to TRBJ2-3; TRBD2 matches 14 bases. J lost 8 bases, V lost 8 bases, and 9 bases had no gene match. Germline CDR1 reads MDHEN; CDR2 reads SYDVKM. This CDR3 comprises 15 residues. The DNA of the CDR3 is TGTGCCAGCCGGCCGACTAGCGGGGGGGCTGTTACGCAGTATTTT. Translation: CASRPTSGGAVTQYF.

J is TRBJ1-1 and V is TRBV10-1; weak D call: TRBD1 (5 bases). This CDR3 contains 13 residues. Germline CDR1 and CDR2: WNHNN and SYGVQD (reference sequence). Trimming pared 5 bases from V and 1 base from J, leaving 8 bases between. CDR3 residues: CASSLQENTEAFF. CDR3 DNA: TGCGCCAGCAGTTTACAGGAGAACACTGAAGCTTTCTTT.

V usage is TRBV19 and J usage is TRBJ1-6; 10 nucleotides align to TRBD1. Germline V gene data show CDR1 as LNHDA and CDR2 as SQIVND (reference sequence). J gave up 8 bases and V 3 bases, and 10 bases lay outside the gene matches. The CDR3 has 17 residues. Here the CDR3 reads CASSISSGQGRYSPLHF. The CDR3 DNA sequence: TGTGCCAGTAGTATTAGTTCGGGACAGGGGCGTTATTCACCCCTCCACTTT.